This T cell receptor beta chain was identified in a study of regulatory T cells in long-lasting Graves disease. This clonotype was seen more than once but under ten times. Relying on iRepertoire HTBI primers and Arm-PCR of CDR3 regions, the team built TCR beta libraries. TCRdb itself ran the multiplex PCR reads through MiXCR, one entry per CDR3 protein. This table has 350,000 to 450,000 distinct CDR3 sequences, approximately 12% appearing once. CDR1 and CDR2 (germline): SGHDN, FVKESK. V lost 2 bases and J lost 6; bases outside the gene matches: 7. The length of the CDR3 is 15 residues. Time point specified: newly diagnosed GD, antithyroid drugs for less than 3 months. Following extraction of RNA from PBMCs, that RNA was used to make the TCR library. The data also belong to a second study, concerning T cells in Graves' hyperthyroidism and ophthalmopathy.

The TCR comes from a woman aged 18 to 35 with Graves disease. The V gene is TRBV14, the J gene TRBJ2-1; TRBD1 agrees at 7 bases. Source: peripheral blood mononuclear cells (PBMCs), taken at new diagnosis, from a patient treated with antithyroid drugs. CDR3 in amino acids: CASSQLGGSLNEQFF. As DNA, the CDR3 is TGTGCCAGCAGCCAATTAGGGGGCAGCCTCAATGAGCAGTTCTTC.